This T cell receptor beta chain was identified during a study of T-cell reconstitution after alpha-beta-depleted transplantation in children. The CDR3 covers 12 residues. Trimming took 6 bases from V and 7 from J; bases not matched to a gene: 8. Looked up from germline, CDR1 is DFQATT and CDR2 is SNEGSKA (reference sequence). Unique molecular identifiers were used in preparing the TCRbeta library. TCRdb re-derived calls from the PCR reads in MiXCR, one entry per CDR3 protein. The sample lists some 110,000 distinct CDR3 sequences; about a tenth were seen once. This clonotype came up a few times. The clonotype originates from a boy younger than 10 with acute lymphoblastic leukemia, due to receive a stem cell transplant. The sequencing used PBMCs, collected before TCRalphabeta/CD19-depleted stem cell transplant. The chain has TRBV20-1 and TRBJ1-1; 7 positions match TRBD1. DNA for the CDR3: TGCAGTGCCGAGGGGGCTAGAGATGAAGCTTTCTTT. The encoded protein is CSAEGARDEAFF.